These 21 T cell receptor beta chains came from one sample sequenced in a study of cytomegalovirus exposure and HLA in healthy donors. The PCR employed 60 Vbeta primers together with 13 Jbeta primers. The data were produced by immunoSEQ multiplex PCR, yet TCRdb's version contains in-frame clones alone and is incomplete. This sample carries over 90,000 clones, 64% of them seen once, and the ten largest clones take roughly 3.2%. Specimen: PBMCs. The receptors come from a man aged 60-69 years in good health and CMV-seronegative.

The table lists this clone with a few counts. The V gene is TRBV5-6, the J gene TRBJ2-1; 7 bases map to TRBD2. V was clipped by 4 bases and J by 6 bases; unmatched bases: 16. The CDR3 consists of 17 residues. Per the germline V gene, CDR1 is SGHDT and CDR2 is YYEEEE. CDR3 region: CASSPGTTILVINEQFF. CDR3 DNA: TGTGCCAGCAGCCCCGGGACTACCATTTTAGTTATCAATGAGCAGTTCTTC.

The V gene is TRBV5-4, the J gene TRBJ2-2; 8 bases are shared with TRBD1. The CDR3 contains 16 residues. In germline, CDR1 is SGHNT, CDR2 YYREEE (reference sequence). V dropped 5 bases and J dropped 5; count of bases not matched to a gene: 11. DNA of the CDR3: TGTGCCAGCAGGGCTGATAGACAGGGGCGGACCGGGGAGCTGTTTTTT. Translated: CASRADRQGRTGELFF.

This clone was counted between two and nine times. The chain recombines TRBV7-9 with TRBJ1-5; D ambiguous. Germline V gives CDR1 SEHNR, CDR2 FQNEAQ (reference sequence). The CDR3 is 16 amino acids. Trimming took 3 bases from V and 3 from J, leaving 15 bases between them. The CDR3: CASSFSSGQFNQPQHF. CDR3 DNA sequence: TGTGCCAGCAGCTTCTCTAGCGGGCAGTTCAATCAGCCCCAGCATTTT. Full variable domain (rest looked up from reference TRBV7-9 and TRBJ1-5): DTGVSQNPRHKITKRGQNVTFRCDPISEHNRLYWYRQTLGQGPEFLTYFQNEAQLEKSRLLSDRFSAERPKGSFSTLEIQRTEQGDSAMYLCASSFSSGQFNQPQHFGDGTRLSIL.

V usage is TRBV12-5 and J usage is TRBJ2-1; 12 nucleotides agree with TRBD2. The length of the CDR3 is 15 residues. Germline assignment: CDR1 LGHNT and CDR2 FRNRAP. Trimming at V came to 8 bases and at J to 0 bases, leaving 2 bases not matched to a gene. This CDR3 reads CASQTSGSSYNEQFF. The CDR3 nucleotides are TGTGCTAGTCAGACTAGCGGGAGCTCCTACAATGAGCAGTTCTTC. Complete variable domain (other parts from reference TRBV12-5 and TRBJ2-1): DARVTQTPRHKVTEMGQEVTMRCQPILGHNTVFWYRQTMMQGLELLAYFRNRAPLDDSGMPKDRFSAEMPDATLATLKIQPSEPRDSAVYFCASQTSGSSYNEQFFGPGTRLTVL.

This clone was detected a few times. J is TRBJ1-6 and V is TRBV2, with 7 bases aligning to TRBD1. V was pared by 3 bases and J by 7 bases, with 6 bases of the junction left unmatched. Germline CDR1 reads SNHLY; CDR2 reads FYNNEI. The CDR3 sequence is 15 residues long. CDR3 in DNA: TGTGCCAGCAGTGAGGAGACAGGGAAAAATTCACCCCTCCACTTT. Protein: CASSEETGKNSPLHF. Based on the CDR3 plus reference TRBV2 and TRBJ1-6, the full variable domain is EPEVTQTPSHQVTQMGQEVILRCVPISNHLYFYWYRQILGQKVEFLVSFYNNEISEKSEIFDDQFSVERPDGSNFTLKIRSTKLEDSAMYFCASSEETGKNSPLHFGNGTRLTVT.

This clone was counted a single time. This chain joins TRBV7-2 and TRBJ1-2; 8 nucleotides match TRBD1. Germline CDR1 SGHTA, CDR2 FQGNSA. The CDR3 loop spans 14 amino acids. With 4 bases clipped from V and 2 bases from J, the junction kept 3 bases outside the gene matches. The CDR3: CASSSYRGNYGYTF. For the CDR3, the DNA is TGTGCCAGCAGCTCATACAGGGGGAACTATGGCTACACCTTC.

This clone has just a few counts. The CDR3 nucleotides read TGCGCCAGCAGCTTGGGTGGGAGGGCCGGGGATGAGCAGTTCTTC. This codes for CASSLGGRAGDEQFF. V usage is TRBV5-1 and J usage is TRBJ2-1; TRBD2 matches at 7 bases. This CDR3 is built from 15 residues. V gave up 0 bases and J gave up 8 bases; unmatched junction bases: 8. Germline lookup yields CDR1 SGHRS and CDR2 YFSETQ.

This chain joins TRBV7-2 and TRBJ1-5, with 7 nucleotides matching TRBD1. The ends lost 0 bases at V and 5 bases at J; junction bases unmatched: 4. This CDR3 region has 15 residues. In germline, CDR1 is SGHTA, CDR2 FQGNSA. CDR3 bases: TGTGCCAGCAGCTTAGCCGGACAGGTGGATCAGCCCCAGCATTTT. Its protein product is CASSLAGQVDQPQHF.

The DNA of the CDR3 is TGTGCCAGCAGTGACGCTAACTATGGCTACACCTTC. This sequence encodes CASSDANYGYTF. The chain joins TRBV2 to TRBJ1-2; D remains unclear. Germline loops: CDR1 SNHLY, CDR2 FYNNEI. The CDR3 extends over 12 amino acids. V shed 3 bases and J shed 0 bases, with 2 bases lying between them.

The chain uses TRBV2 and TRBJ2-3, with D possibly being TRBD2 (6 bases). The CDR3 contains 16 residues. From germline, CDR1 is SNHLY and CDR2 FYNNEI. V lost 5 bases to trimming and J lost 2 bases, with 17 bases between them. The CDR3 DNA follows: TGTGCCAGCAGTACAACGGGACTGACGATCACAGATACGCAGTATTTT. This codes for CASSTTGLTITDTQYF.

The CDR3 loop reads CASSNPWTGSYEQYF. CDR3 coding DNA: TGTGCCAGTAGTAACCCTTGGACAGGCTCCTACGAGCAGTACTTC. The chain recombines TRBV19 with TRBJ2-7, with 7 positions matching TRBD1. V lost 4 bases to trimming and J lost 0 bases; unmatched junction nucleotides: 6. The CDR3 totals 15 residues. Germline lookup yields CDR1 LNHDA and CDR2 SQIVND (reference sequence).

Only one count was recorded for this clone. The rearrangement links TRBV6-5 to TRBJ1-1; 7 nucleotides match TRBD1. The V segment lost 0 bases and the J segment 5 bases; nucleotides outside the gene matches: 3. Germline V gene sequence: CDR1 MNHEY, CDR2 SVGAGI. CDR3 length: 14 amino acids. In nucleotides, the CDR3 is TGTGCCAGCAGTTACTCGCAACAGGGGACTGAAGCTTTCTTT. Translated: CASSYSQQGTEAFF.

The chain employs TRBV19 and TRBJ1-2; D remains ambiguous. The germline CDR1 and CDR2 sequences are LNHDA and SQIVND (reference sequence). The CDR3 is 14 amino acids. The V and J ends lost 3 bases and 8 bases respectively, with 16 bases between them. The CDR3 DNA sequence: TGTGCCAGTAGTATTGGGTCAGGTCGGCTGGGCTACACCTTC. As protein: CASSIGSGRLGYTF.

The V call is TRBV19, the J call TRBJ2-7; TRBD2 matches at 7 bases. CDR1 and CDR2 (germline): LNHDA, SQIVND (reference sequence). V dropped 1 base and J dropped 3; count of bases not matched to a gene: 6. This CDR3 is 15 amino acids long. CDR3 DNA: TGTGCCAGTAGTATAGTGGGGACTAATCTCTACGAGCAGTACTTC. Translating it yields CASSIVGTNLYEQYF. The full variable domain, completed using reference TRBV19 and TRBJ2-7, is DGGITQSPKYLFRKEGQNVTLSCEQNLNHDAMYWYRQDPGQGLRLIYYSQIVNDFQKGDIAEGYSVSREKKESFPLTVTSAQKNPTAFYLCASSIVGTNLYEQYFGPGTRLTVT.

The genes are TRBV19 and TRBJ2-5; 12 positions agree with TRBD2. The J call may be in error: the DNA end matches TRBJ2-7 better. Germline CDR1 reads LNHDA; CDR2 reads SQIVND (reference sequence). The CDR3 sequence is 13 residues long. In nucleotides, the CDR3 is TGTGCCAGTAAACTAGCGGGAGGTGGCGAGCAGTACTTC. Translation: CASKLAGGGEQYF.

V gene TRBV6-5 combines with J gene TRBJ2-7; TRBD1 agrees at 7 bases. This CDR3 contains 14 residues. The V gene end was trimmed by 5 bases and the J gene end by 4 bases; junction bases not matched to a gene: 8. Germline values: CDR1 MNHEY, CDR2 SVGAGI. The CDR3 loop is CASSEGVTGYEQYF. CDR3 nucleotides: TGTGCCAGCAGTGAAGGGGTGACAGGGTACGAGCAGTACTTC.

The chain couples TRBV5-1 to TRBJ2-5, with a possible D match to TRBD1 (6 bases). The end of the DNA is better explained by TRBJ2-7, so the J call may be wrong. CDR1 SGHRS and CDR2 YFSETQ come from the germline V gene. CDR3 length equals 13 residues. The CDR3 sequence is CASSWTATYEQYF. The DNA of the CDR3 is TGCGCCAGCAGCTGGACAGCTACCTACGAGCAGTACTTC.

The DNA for the CDR3 is TGCAGCGTCTCGGGGGTCTCTGGAAACACCATATATTTT. Translating it yields CSVSGVSGNTIYF. V and J are TRBV29-1 and TRBJ1-3, with a weak D call TRBD1 (5 bases). Germline V gives CDR1 SQVTM, CDR2 ANQGSEA. This CDR3 comprises 13 residues. V lost 6 bases to trimming and J lost 0 bases, with 9 bases between them.

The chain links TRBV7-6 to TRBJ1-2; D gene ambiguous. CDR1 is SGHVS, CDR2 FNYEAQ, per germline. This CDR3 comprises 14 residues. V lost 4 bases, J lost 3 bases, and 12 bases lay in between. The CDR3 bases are TGTGCCAGCAGCTCGCCGGGGTCCCACTATGGCTACACCTTC. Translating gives CASSSPGSHYGYTF.

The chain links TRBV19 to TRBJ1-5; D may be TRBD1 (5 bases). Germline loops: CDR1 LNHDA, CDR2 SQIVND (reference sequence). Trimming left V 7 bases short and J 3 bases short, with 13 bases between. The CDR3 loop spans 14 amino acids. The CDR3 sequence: CASMGGRFNQPQHF. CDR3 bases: TGTGCCAGTATGGGGGGACGGTTCAATCAGCCCCAGCATTTT.

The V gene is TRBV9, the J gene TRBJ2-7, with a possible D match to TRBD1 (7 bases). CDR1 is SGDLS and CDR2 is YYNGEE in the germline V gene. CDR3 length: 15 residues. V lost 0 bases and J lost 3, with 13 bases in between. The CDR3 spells CASSVGVRGDYEQYF. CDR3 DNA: TGTGCCAGCAGCGTAGGCGTCAGGGGGGACTACGAGCAGTACTTC.